The rows below give T cell receptor beta chains drawn from one sample of a study of blood T cells in healthy people across ages. Via MiXCR, TCRdb re-called the 5' RACE reads, giving one row per CDR3 protein. The table shows 590,000 or so distinct CDR3 sequences, with approximately 30% occurring only once. The source material was blood. All receptors derive from an elderly woman in good health. CDR3s leave out the opening cysteine and the closing phenylalanine or tryptophan. A row's size may be missing; if present it is once, few, many or a size class.

. . TRBV20-1 TAGASGRDEQY
TRBJ2-7 few TRBV28 ASSFIVPYEQY
TRBJ1-2 few TRBV30 AWSETGSGYT
TRBJ2-5 many TRBV7-6 ASSGTGTGQETQY
TRBJ2-3 many TRBV7-2 ASSGAGGRSLTTDTQY
TRBJ1-6 . TRBV2 ASSPGFRSPLH
TRBJ2-3 many TRBV30 AWSGQEITDTQY
TRBJ2-3 once TRBV7-2 ASSPRLVSLSDTQY
TRBJ2-4 . TRBV30 AWSVGSSRLNIQY
TRBJ2-1 . TRBV7-9 AISESQGNNEQF
TRBJ2-5 many TRBV3-1 ASSQRGQETQY
TRBJ2-1 many TRBV4-3 ASSQDLYKDEQF
TRBJ2-3 many TRBV20-1 SARMRLQRGGTDTQY
TRBJ2-3 . TRBV12-3/TRBV12-4 ASSLLAGGNADVQY
TRBJ2-7 . TRBV11-2 ASSPRQGTYEQY
TRBJ2-1 many TRBV12-3/TRBV12-4 ASSGLRTVNEQF
TRBJ2-4 many TRBV4-2 ASSQDLAKNIQY
TRBJ1-4 once TRBV7-9 ASSLEGGSNEKLF